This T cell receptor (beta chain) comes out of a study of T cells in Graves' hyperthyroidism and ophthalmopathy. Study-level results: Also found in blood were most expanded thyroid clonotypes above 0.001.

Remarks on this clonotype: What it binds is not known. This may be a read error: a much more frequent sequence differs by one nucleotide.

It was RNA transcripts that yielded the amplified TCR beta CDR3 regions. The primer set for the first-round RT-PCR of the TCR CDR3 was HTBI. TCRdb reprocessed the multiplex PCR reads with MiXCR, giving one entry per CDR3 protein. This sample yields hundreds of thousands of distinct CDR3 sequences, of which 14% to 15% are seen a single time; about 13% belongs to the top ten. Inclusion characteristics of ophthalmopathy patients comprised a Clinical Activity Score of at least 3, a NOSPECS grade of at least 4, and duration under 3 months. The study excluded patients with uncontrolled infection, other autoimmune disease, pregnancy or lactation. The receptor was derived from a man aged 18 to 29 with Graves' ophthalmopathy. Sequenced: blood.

The DNA of the CDR3 is TGTGCCAGTATCCAGGGAGAGACCCAGTACTTC. It codes for CASIQGETQYF. The chain recombines TRBV12-3 or TRBV12-4 with TRBJ2-5, with D possibly being TRBD1 (5 bases). The CDR3 has 11 amino acids. Trimming left V 9 bases short and J 4 bases short, with 9 bases between.